The clone carrying this TCR beta chain came up a few times. The antigen is not known. TCRdb ran MiXCR on the reads and lists one entry per CDR3 protein. Of under 600,000 distinct CDR3 sequences listed, approximately 15% are singletons. This specimen comes from a study of T cell repertoires in cytomegalovirus infection. About the research overall: It was the public TCR beta signatures that indicated both CMV infection and matching HLA type. Overall study results and limits: Carriers of CMV and the relevant HLA type were discriminated by public TCR beta frequency. Dominant in the ex vivo response were TCR beta clonotypes restricted by HLA-C and specific for CMV.

The TCR originated in a human donor in good health (CMV status not recorded). Some clones in this sample may be carry-over from other donors' samples. The sample was CD8+ T cells from PBMCs.

The CDR3 spells CSARDRRGTYNEQFF. CDR3 DNA sequence: TGCAGTGCTAGAGATAGGCGGGGTACCTACAATGAGCAGTTCTTC. This rearrangement joins TRBV20-1 to TRBJ2-1, with a tentative D call TRBD2 (6 bases). The CDR3 length is 15 residues. V lost 0 bases, J lost 2 bases, and 11 bases lay in between. The germline V gene has CDR1 DFQATT and CDR2 SNEGSKA (reference sequence).